The 8 T cell receptor beta chains presented below share a single source sample, sequenced in a study of blood T cell repertoires in COVID-19. Assay used: immunoSEQ multiplex PCR; TCRdb lists only in-frame clones, some missing. This table holds roughly 56,000 clones, 80% to 90% found once. Sequences were obtained from peripheral blood. Receptors originate from a human donor in a cohort sampled during active COVID-19.

The chain employs TRBV9 and TRBJ1-3; TRBD1 agrees at 7 bases. CDR1 SGDLS and CDR2 YYNGEE come from the germline V gene. The CDR3 runs 17 residues. Trimming at V came to 0 bases and at J to 0 bases, leaving 6 bases not matched to a gene. The CDR3 bases are TGTGCCAGCAGCGTAGCTACGAGACAGGGCTCTGGAAACACCATATATTTT. It translates to CASSVATRQGSGNTIYF. The full variable domain, with the rest looked up from reference TRBV9 and TRBJ1-3, is DSGVTQTPKHLITATGQRVTLRCSPRSGDLSVYWYQQSLDQGLQFLIQYYNGEERAKGNILERFSAQQFPDLHSELNLSSLELGDSALYFCASSVATRQGSGNTIYFGEGSWLTVV.

J is TRBJ2-7 and V is TRBV4-1; D possibly corresponds to TRBD2 (6 bases). Germline V gene data show CDR1 as MGHRA and CDR2 as YSYEKL. The CDR3 is 14 residues long. Trimming removed 0 bases from V and 4 bases from J, with 10 bases in between. CDR3 DNA: TGCGCCAGCAGCCAAGATCCGGCGGGATACGAGCAGTACTTC. Translation gives CASSQDPAGYEQYF.

The J gene is TRBJ2-5, the V gene TRBV5-4; possibly TRBD2 for D (5 bases). Germline lookup yields CDR1 SGHNT and CDR2 YYREEE (reference sequence). V gave up 5 bases and J gave up 5 bases, with 19 bases separating them. The CDR3 has 15 amino acids. The CDR3 sequence: CASRANGVLGETQYF. The CDR3, as DNA: TGTGCCAGCAGGGCCAACGGGGTTCTTGGGGAGACCCAGTACTTC.

This chain uses TRBV27 with TRBJ1-2; 9 bases are a match to TRBD1. This CDR3 has 16 residues. The V segment lost 3 bases and the J segment 8 bases; nucleotides outside the gene matches: 13. Germline values: CDR1 MNHEY, CDR2 SMNVEV (reference sequence). The CDR3 region is CASSFSPGTGPRGYTF. The CDR3 DNA reads as TGTGCCAGCAGTTTCAGCCCCGGGACAGGGCCAAGGGGCTACACCTTC.

The chain joins TRBV6-5 to TRBJ2-2, with 9 bases fitting TRBD2. Germline values: CDR1 MNHEY, CDR2 SVGAGI. V dropped 7 bases and J dropped 3; count of bases not matched to a gene: 6. The CDR3 extends over 15 amino acids. The CDR3 coding sequence is TGTGCCAGCATGCGGGGGGGCCTTGACACCGGGGAGCTGTTTTTT. This translates into CASMRGGLDTGELFF.

The genes are TRBV19 and TRBJ2-7, with D perhaps TRBD1 (6 bases). In germline, CDR1 is LNHDA, CDR2 SQIVND (reference sequence). Trimming left V 8 bases short and J 4 bases short, with 18 bases between. This CDR3 comprises 14 residues. The CDR3 nucleotides read TGTGCCAGTGCCCCCGACAGGCTGGGATACGAGCAGTACTTC. The encoded protein is CASAPDRLGYEQYF.

V gene TRBV28 combines with J gene TRBJ2-1; TRBD2 matches 10 bases. CDR3 length: 18 residues. Germline V lookup: CDR1 MDHEN, CDR2 SYDVKM. V lost 3 bases to trimming and J lost 3 bases; unmatched junction nucleotides: 11. CDR3 residues: CASSFPRTLAGIYNEQFF. CDR3 nucleotides: TGTGCCAGCAGTTTCCCCCGAACACTAGCGGGGATCTACAATGAGCAGTTCTTC.

The chain joins TRBV9 to TRBJ2-3, with 8 positions matching TRBD2. The germline V gene encodes CDR1 SGDLS and CDR2 YYNGEE. The CDR3 loop spans 17 amino acids. The V segment lost 2 bases and the J segment 1 base; nucleotides outside the gene matches: 9. The CDR3 DNA sequence: TGTGCCAGCAGCGTCAGGCACGGGGGGGCCGGCACAGATACGCAGTATTTT. Residues: CASSVRHGGAGTDTQYF.